This T cell receptor (beta chain) was identified in a study of cytomegalovirus exposure and HLA in healthy donors. Background on the study: The 90 to 150 validation repertoires, a later analysis reported, used the same platform as the roughly 730 repertoires from the first cohort.

Germline V gives CDR1 MNHEY, CDR2 SVGAGI. There are 14 residues in the CDR3. The trim removed 8 bases at V and 2 bases at J, leaving 7 bases unmatched. Profiled with immunoSEQ multiplex PCR; TCRdb holds only in-frame clones, not every one. Of more than 250,000 clones in the sample, about 90% were seen once. The donors were part of the validation cohort of 120 subjects. That cohort was separate from the first cohort, which comprised 550 to 750 subjects. Whole-study results and caveats: Three of the chains that were CMV-associated were confirmed in vitro to be specific for CMV antigens.

On this clone: The antigen is unknown.

This receptor was identified in a woman aged 25-40 years in good health and CMV-seropositive. This chain links TRBV6-5 with TRBJ2-5, with TRBD2 matching over 8 bases. Sample: PBMCs. DNA for the CDR3: TGTGCCAGCCGGAGACGGGGGGGACAAGAGACCCAGTACTTC. It specifies CASRRRGGQETQYF.